This T cell receptor (beta chain) originates from a study of blood T cell repertoires in COVID-19. Whole-study context: Spain, Italy and the United States supplied samples that represented acute and convalescent COVID-19. The analysed material was cDNA or gDNA that came from T cells, B-cell-depleted T cells, or PBMCs.

V shed 0 bases and J 3 bases; nucleotides not matched to a gene: 12. The germline V gene encodes CDR1 LGHDT and CDR2 YNNKEL (reference sequence). This CDR3 comprises 18 residues. Per the authors' pipeline: Amplifying reference gene primers gave estimates of nucleated cell counts. Profiled with immunoSEQ multiplex PCR; TCRdb holds only in-frame clones, not every one. The V and J calls and clone size were taken over from that table, and D and trimming were inferred from the DNA. The sample lists a few hundred thousand clones; around 84% were seen once. Material: peripheral blood. This receptor was taken from a woman aged 40 to 49 who had recovered from COVID-19. V is TRBV3-1 (or the pseudogene TRBV3-2) and J is TRBJ2-7; 9 positions agree with TRBD1. The CDR3 loop reads CASSQELLGQGPYYEQYF. The CDR3 nucleotides read TGTGCCAGCAGCCAAGAACTGTTAGGACAGGGGCCATACTACGAGCAGTACTTC.